This T cell receptor beta chain was profiled in a study of T cell repertoires in cytomegalovirus infection. At the level of the study: Carrying CMV and the relevant HLA type showed in public TCR beta signatures. Study-level points and caveats: The study found HLA-C-restricted CMV-specific TCR beta clonotypes dominating the ex vivo response.

Trimming took 3 bases from V and 0 from J; bases not matched to a gene: 4. Looked up from germline, CDR1 is DFQATT and CDR2 is SNEGSKA (reference sequence). The CDR3 sequence is 14 residues long. MiXCR, applied by TCRdb to the reads, yields one record per CDR3 protein. The sample lists about 680,000 distinct CDR3 sequences; more than 20% were seen once. Worth noting for this clonotype: The antigen remains unidentified.

Sequenced material: CD8+ T cells from PBMCs. The V and J genes are TRBV20-1 and TRBJ1-1; TRBD1 matches at 7 bases. The TCR sequence derives from a human donor in good health (CMV status not recorded). Some clones in this sample may be carry-over from other donors' samples. The CDR3 sequence: CSASQTGVNTEAFF. In nucleotides, the CDR3 is TGCAGTGCTAGCCAAACAGGGGTGAACACTGAAGCTTTCTTT.